This T cell receptor beta chain was captured in a study of CD4 T cells in relation to SARS-CoV-2 and coronaviruses. Study at large: The HLA restriction of the shared crossreactive spike epitopes was mapped.

Unexposed donor CD4+ T cells date from about 2011-2018, before the COVID-19 pandemic. The cells were cultured for approximately 10 days before CD4+ T cells were isolated. Unexposed-donor CD4+ T cells were probed with SARS-CoV-2 S/N and four cold-coronavirus spikes, cells permitting. The table came from immunoSEQ multiplex PCR; TCRdb's copy has only in-frame clones and leaves some out. The sample includes just over 25,000 clones, about 75% of them seen just once. The CDR3 is 13 residues long. Trimming removed 1 base from V and 13 bases from J, with 11 bases in between. Germline-derived CDR1 and CDR2 are SGHTA and FQGNSA. This clone was seen only once. Its antigen is unknown.

This TCR was recovered from a human donor in good health. This rearrangement joins TRBV7-2 to TRBJ1-6; no clear D. The source material was CD4+ T cells from PBMCs, cultured in vitro. The CDR3 reads CASSLEQVQPLHF. The CDR3 bases are TGTGCCAGCAGCTTAGAGCAAGTCCAGCCCCTCCACTTT.